Detailed here is one TCR beta chain. These data originate in a study of blood T cell repertoires in COVID-19. Overall study: Material from acute and convalescent COVID-19 was sourced from the United States, Italy and Spain. T cells, B-cell-depleted T cells, or PBMCs provided the cDNA or gDNA that served as material.

Per the authors' pipeline: Using reference gene primer amplification, nucleated cell counts were estimated. The protocol was immunoSEQ multiplex PCR, while the TCRdb copy is restricted to in-frame clones and leaves out a portion. The DNA was the basis for D and trimming; V, J and clone size are from that table. The data hold approximately 320,000 clones, with over 85% observed a single time. Looked up from germline, CDR1 is SGHNT and CDR2 is YYREEE (reference sequence). V shed 4 bases and J shed 0 bases, with 14 bases lying between them. This CDR3 is built from 16 residues. Patients of the Seattle cohort, enrolled during active infection, were followed longitudinally.

Sequences were obtained from peripheral blood. The sequence was obtained from a woman aged 25 to 45 with COVID-19, enrolled during active disease. The chain carries TRBV5-4 and TRBJ2-1, with a possible D match to TRBD2 (6 bases). CDR3 DNA: TGTGCCAGCAGCCAAAATCGGGGGAGCTCCTACAATGAGCAGTTCTTC. Residues: CASSQNRGSSYNEQFF.